This T cell receptor beta chain was captured in a study of blood T cell repertoires in COVID-19. The CDR3 has 17 residues. V was pared by 0 bases and J by 1 base, with 11 bases between. Germline V gene sequence: CDR1 KGHDR, CDR2 SFDVKD. As handled by the study authors: Amplification with reference gene primers provided the estimates of nucleated cell counts. Profiling relied on immunoSEQ multiplex PCR, and the TCRdb table lists in-frame clones only, not all of them. V, J and clone size were drawn from that table, and D and trimming were deduced from the DNA. The table records some 150,000 clones, 80% to 90% of them present only once.

The chain employs TRBV24-1 and TRBJ2-2; D is possibly TRBD2 (6 bases). This TCR was recovered from a woman in her seventies with COVID-19, enrolled during active disease. Sequencing input: peripheral blood. The DNA of the CDR3 is TGTGCCACCAGTGATTTGCGGGACTCGAAGAACACCGGGGAGCTGTTTTTT. Translated: CATSDLRDSKNTGELFF.